The 20 T cell receptor beta chains below all came from one sample that was sequenced in a study of T cells after yellow fever vaccination. TCRdb independently ran MiXCR on the 5' RACE reads; one entry per CDR3 protein. This sample has about 340,000 distinct CDR3 sequences, with almost 4% found just once. The sample consisted of PBMCs, taken 5 days after the yellow fever booster vaccination. The source is a young man who received the YFV17D yellow fever vaccine.

Worth noting for this clonotype: Possible read error: a much larger clone is one base away. This chain links TRBV12-3 or TRBV12-4 with TRBJ1-6; possible D gene TRBD1, 6 bases. The CDR3 runs to 14 residues. The CDR3 sequence: CASTLGQSNSPLPF. The CDR3 DNA reads as TGTGCCAGCACCCTAGGACAGTCTAATTCACCCCTCCCCTTT.

This clonotype has a handful of counts. The rearrangement joins TRBV4-1 to TRBJ1-1, with a weak D call TRBD1 (6 bases). This CDR3 region has 13 residues. In germline, CDR1 is MGHRA, CDR2 YSYEKL. With 3 bases removed from V and 3 bases from J, the gap between germline ends came to 8 bases. The DNA for the CDR3 is TGCGCCAGCAGCCACAGGGGAGACACTGAAGCTTTCTTT. This gives the protein CASSHRGDTEAFF.

This clonotype was counted at least ten times. The V and J genes are TRBV5-1 and TRBJ2-1; 8 bases fit TRBD2. The CDR3 runs 14 residues. Trimming removed 4 bases from V and 7 bases from J; junction bases left unmatched: 7. Looked up from germline, CDR1 is SGHRS and CDR2 is YFSETQ. Written as DNA, the CDR3 is TGCGCCAGCAGCCAGCGGGGGATAAGAAATGAGCAGTTCTTC. It is translated as CASSQRGIRNEQFF.

This clonotype turned up a few times. This chain uses TRBV5-1 with TRBJ2-7; D is possibly TRBD1 (6 bases). Per germline, CDR1 SGHRS and CDR2 YFSETQ. The CDR3 is made up of 12 amino acids. V lost 9 bases and J 5 bases, leaving 15 bases between the germline ends. CDR3 sequence: CATSTQGNEQYF. CDR3 nucleotides: TGCGCCACCTCGACGCAGGGGAACGAGCAGTACTTC. Together with reference TRBV5-1 and TRBJ2-7, the CDR3 gives the full variable domain: KAGVTQTPRYLIKTRGQQVTLSCSPISGHRSVSWYQQTPGQGLQFLFEYFSETQRNKGNFPGRFSGRQFSNSRSEMNVSTLELGDSALYLCATSTQGNEQYFGPGTRLTVT.

The sample holds a few counts of this clonotype. The chain carries TRBV20-1 and TRBJ1-2; TRBD1 might be the D (5 bases). There are 12 residues in the CDR3. Between the trimmed V and J ends, which lost 2 bases and 3 bases, there was a span of 7 bases. In germline, CDR1 is DFQATT, CDR2 SNEGSKA (reference sequence). This CDR3 is CSARWGDYGYTF. The CDR3 nucleotides read TGCAGTGCTAGATGGGGCGACTATGGCTACACCTTC.

This clonotype was seen only a few times. The rearrangement joins TRBV6-5 to TRBJ1-1, with no clear D. The V gene lost 8 bases and the J gene lost 1 base, with 8 bases spanning the gap. This CDR3 region has 12 residues. CDR1 MNHEY and CDR2 SVGAGI come from the germline V gene. The CDR3 DNA sequence: TGTGCCAGCCTTGCTCGGAACACTGAAGCTTTCTTT. It is translated as CASLARNTEAFF.

The rearrangement joins TRBV5-1 to TRBJ1-2; 7 bases agree with TRBD1. The V segment lost 5 bases and the J segment 3 bases; nucleotides outside the gene matches: 10. Germline V gene sequence: CDR1 SGHRS, CDR2 YFSETQ. The CDR3 covers 15 residues. In DNA, the CDR3 is TGCGCCAGCAGTCGGCAGGGGGACGGGGACTATGGCTACACCTTC. Amino acid sequence: CASSRQGDGDYGYTF.

The chain combines TRBV9 with TRBJ2-7; D is ambiguous. This CDR3 has 16 amino acids. Looked up from germline, CDR1 is SGDLS and CDR2 is YYNGEE. Trimming took off 0 bases at V and 5 bases at J, with 18 bases between the two ends. The CDR3 sequence: CASSVDPSYSFNEQYF. Here the CDR3 DNA reads TGTGCCAGCAGCGTAGATCCTTCGTACAGCTTTAACGAGCAGTACTTC.

This clonotype was detected many times. This chain links TRBV5-1 with TRBJ2-2; D remains unclear. The CDR3 has 14 residues. V lost 0 bases, J lost 7 bases, and 10 bases lay in between. From germline, CDR1 is SGHRS and CDR2 YFSETQ. The CDR3, as DNA: TGCGCCAGCAGCTTGGCCAAGGGTGACGGGGAGCTGTTTTTT. Translating it yields CASSLAKGDGELFF.

This clonotype was counted ten times or more. The chain recombines TRBV5-1 with TRBJ2-5; D not resolved. CDR3 size: 14 residues. Germline CDR1 and CDR2: SGHRS and YFSETQ. V lost 0 bases, J lost 4 bases, and 10 bases lay in between. CDR3 loop: CASSLVQAGETQYF. Here the CDR3 DNA reads TGCGCCAGCAGCTTGGTTCAGGCAGGAGAGACCCAGTACTTC.

This clonotype appeared many times. The chain uses TRBV28 and TRBJ2-7; D might be TRBD1 (8 bases). This CDR3 has 15 amino acids. Germline V gene data show CDR1 as MDHEN and CDR2 as SYDVKM. The V end was cut by 5 bases, the J end by 7 bases, with 21 bases between. CDR3: CASSRLTGGAREQYV. The CDR3 DNA follows: TGTGCCAGCAGTCGTCTCACAGGGGGGGCTAGGGAGCAGTACGTC.

This sequence joins TRBV18 and TRBJ2-5, with a tentative D call TRBD2 (5 bases). Germline V gene lookup returns CDR1 KGHSH and CDR2 LQKENI. Trimming cost V 1 base and J 4 bases, with 13 bases left between them. The CDR3 spans 15 residues. CDR3 sequence reads: CASSPQSGWRETQYF. As DNA, the CDR3 is TGTGCCAGCTCACCACAGTCGGGGTGGCGAGAGACCCAGTACTTC.

This clonotype was seen only a few times. The chain is built from TRBV5-4 and TRBJ2-1; D perhaps matches TRBD2 (6 bases). Germline CDR1 reads SGHNT; CDR2 reads YYREEE (reference sequence). Trimming cost V 1 base and J 0 bases, with 11 bases left between them. The CDR3 is made up of 16 amino acids. The CDR3 is CASSLYGGASYNEQFF. CDR3 nucleotide sequence: TGTGCCAGCAGCTTGTATGGCGGGGCCTCCTACAATGAGCAGTTCTTC.

This clonotype came up a few times. The chain links TRBV4-2 to TRBJ2-1, with D possibly TRBD2 on 6 matching bases. The CDR3 is made up of 17 amino acids. V gave up 0 bases and J gave up 9 bases, with 21 bases separating them. The germline CDR1 and CDR2 sequences are LGHNA and YNFKEQ. DNA for the CDR3: TGTGCCAGCAGCCAAGATCGGCGCGGCAATTACGGGAGTGAGCAGTTCTTC. It encodes CASSQDRRGNYGSEQFF.

V is TRBV25-1 and J is TRBJ1-2; D unclear. With 3 bases removed from V and 4 bases from J, the gap between germline ends came to 18 bases. CDR1 and CDR2 (germline): MGHDK, SYGVNS. The CDR3 is 16 residues long. The DNA for the CDR3 is TGTGCCAGCAGTGATTATGAGGGAGTCCGGACCTATGGCTACACCTTC. Translated: CASSDYEGVRTYGYTF.

This clonotype was seen ten or more times. This rearrangement joins TRBV29-1 to TRBJ2-7, with TRBD1 as a possible D gene (6 bases). The CDR3 runs to 14 residues. Per germline, CDR1 SQVTM and CDR2 ANQGSEA. Trimming shortened V by 5 bases and J by 0 bases, and 14 bases separated the two germline ends. This chain's CDR3 is CSVRWQGNSYEQYF. The CDR3 DNA follows: TGCAGCGTTCGCTGGCAGGGGAACTCCTACGAGCAGTACTTC.

This chain joins TRBV7-2 and TRBJ1-2; weak D call: TRBD1 (5 bases). Trimming stripped 1 base from V and 9 bases from J, with 12 bases between. Germline assignment: CDR1 SGHTA and CDR2 FQGNSA. This CDR3 has 13 amino acids. The CDR3 sequence is CASSLVGQGSYTF. DNA of the CDR3: TGTGCCAGCAGCTTAGTAGGGCAGGGAAGCTACACCTTC.

This chain joins TRBV4-1 and TRBJ2-7, with 11 bases aligning to TRBD1. J lost 0 bases, V lost 4 bases, and 14 bases had no gene match. Germline V gene sequence: CDR1 MGHRA, CDR2 YSYEKL. The CDR3 is made up of 19 amino acids. CDR3 coding DNA: TGCGCCAGCAGCCCTCGTGCGGGACAGGGGGAACTCAGCTCCTACGAGCAGTACTTC. It yields the protein CASSPRAGQGELSSYEQYF.

Many counts were recorded for this clonotype. The chain joins TRBV9 to TRBJ1-1; unclear D gene. Germline CDR1 and CDR2: SGDLS and YYNGEE. V dropped 2 bases and J dropped 5 bases, with 10 bases sitting between them. The CDR3 totals 13 residues. The CDR3 is CASSVGGQTEAFF. CDR3 sequence (DNA): TGTGCCAGCAGCGTGGGTGGGCAGACTGAAGCTTTCTTT. Supplemented by reference TRBV9 and TRBJ1-1, the full variable domain reads DSGVTQTPKHLITATGQRVTLRCSPRSGDLSVYWYQQSLDQGLQFLIQYYNGEERAKGNILERFSAQQFPDLHSELNLSSLELGDSALYFCASSVGGQTEAFFGQGTRLTVV.

This clonotype was counted many times. The rearrangement uses TRBV7-9 and TRBJ2-4; D is tentatively TRBD1 or TRBD2 (6 bases each). Germline CDR1 reads SEHNR; CDR2 reads FQNEAQ (reference sequence). This CDR3 contains 14 residues. The V and J ends lost 2 bases and 5 bases respectively, with 10 bases between them. CDR3 sequence (DNA): TGTGCCAGCAGCTTACGGGGGCCCCAAAACATTCAGTACTTC. Its protein is CASSLRGPQNIQYF.